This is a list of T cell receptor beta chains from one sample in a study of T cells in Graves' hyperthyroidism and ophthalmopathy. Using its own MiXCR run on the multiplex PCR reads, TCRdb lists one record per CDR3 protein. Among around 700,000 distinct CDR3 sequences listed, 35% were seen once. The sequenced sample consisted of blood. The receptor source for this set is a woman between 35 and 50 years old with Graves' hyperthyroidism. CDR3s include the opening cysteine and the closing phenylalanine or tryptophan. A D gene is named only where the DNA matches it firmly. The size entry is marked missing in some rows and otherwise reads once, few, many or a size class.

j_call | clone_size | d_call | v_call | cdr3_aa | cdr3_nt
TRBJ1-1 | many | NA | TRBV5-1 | CASSSGTADTEAFF | TGCGCCAGCAGCTCGGGTACCGCTGACACTGAAGCTTTCTTT
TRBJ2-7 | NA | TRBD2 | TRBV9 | CASSHEKLAAYEQYF | TGTGCCAGCAGCCATGAAAAACTAGCGGCCTACGAGCAGTACTTC
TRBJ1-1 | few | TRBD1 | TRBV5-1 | CASSIPRQGGTEAFF | TGCGCCAGCAGCATCCCCCGACAGGGCGGAACTGAAGCTTTCTTT
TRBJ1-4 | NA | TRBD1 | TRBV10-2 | CASRTGTGGDEKLFF | TGCGCCAGCAGGACCGGGACAGGGGGCGATGAAAAACTGTTTTTT
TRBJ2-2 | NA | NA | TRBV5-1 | CASSQDSLWANTGELFF | TGCGCCAGCAGCCAAGATTCATTGTGGGCGAACACCGGGGAGCTGTTTTTT
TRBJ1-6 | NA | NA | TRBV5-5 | CASSSGKTTTTLNSPLHF | TGTGCCAGCAGCTCAGGAAAAACTACAACGACACTTAATTCACCCCTCCACTTT
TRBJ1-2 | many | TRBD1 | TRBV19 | CASRTGTGGFGDGYTF | TGTGCCAGTAGAACCGGGACAGGGGGCTTCGGCGACGGCTACACCTTC
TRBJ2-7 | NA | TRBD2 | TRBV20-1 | CSAKDGASGSVGFYEQYF | TGCAGTGCTAAGGATGGGGCTAGCGGGAGCGTAGGGTTCTACGAGCAGTACTTC
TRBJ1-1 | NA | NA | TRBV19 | CASSLGRSATEAFF | TGTGCCAGTAGCCTAGGCAGGTCGGCCACTGAAGCTTTCTTT
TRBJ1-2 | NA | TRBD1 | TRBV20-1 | CSAEGTDYGYTF | TGCAGTGCCGAGGGGACAGACTATGGCTACACCTTC
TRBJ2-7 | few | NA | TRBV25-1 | CASRQANSYEQYF | TGTGCCAGTAGACAGGCGAACTCCTACGAGCAGTACTTC
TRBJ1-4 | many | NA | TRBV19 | CASSIVVGEKLFF | TGTGCCAGTAGTATAGTCGTAGGGGAAAAACTGTTTTTT
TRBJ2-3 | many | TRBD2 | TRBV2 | CASSSGISTDTQYF | TGTGCCAGCAGTAGCGGGATTAGCACAGATACGCAGTATTTT
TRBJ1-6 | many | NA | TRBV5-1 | CASTPAAWRDSPLHF | TGCGCCAGCACTCCAGCGGCGTGGAGAGATTCACCCCTCCACTTT
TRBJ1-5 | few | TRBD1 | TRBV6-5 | CASSYQGGSNQPQHF | TGTGCCAGCAGTTACCAGGGGGGAAGCAATCAGCCCCAGCATTTT
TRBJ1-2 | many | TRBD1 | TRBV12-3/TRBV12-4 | CASSSGTVDGYTF | TGTGCCAGCAGTTCGGGGACAGTTGATGGCTACACCTTC
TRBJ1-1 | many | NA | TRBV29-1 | CSVFVSSRGGYTEAFF | TGCAGCGTTTTTGTTTCCTCGAGGGGAGGGTACACTGAAGCTTTCTTT
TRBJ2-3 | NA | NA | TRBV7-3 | CASSSTDSTDTQYF | TGTGCCAGCAGCTCGACAGATAGCACAGATACGCAGTATTTT
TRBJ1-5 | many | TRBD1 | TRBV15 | CATSLRTGSNQPQHF | TGTGCCACCAGCCTAAGGACAGGGAGCAATCAGCCCCAGCATTTT
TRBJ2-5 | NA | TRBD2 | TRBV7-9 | CASSFPPGPRLAEETQYF | TGTGCCAGCAGCTTTCCCCCTGGCCCTCGACTAGCGGAAGAGACCCAGTACTTC
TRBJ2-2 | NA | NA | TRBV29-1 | CSVVRESRAGPNTGELFF | TGCAGCGTTGTAAGAGAATCGAGGGCGGGACCGAACACCGGGGAGCTGTTTTTT
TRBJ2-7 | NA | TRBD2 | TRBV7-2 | CASSLGPSGTYEQYF | TGTGCCAGCAGCTTAGGCCCTAGCGGGACCTACGAGCAGTACTTC
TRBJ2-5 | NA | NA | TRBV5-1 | CASSSRIPGLGGFATQYF | TGCGCCAGCAGCTCACGAATTCCGGGACTTGGTGGTTTCGCGACCCAGTACTTC
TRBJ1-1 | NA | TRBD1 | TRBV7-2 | CASSGTGVGNEAFF | TGTGCCAGTAGCGGGACAGGGGTCGGTAACGAGGCTTTCTTT
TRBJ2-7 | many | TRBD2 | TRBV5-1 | CDRGRGSYEQYF | TGCGACCGGGGGAGGGGCTCCTACGAGCAGTACTTC
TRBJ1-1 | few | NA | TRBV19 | CASSMGRQKYTEAFF | TGTGCCAGTAGTATGGGCCGGCAGAAGTACACTGAAGCTTTCTTT
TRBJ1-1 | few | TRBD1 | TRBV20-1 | CSAPKPGQLNTEAFF | TGCAGTGCCCCTAAGCCGGGACAGCTGAACACTGAAGCTTTCTTT
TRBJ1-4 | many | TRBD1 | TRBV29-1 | CSVPTQTGSGEKLFF | TGCAGCGTTCCCACACAGACAGGGAGCGGTGAAAAACTGTTTTTT
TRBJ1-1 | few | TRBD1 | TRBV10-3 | CAISEKGGANSEAFF | TGTGCCATCAGTGAGAAAGGGGGCGCGAATTCTGAAGCTTTCTTT
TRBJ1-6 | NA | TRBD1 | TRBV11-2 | CASSLVGQGQGSPLHF | TGTGCCAGCAGCCTGGTCGGACAGGGACAGGGGTCACCCCTCCACTTT
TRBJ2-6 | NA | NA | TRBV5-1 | CASSQGRAQGANVLTF | TGCGCCAGCAGCCAAGGGAGAGCACAGGGGGCCAACGTCCTGACTTTC
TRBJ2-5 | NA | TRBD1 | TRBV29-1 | CSVEDRGRQTQYF | TGCAGCGTTGAAGACAGGGGGAGACAGACCCAGTACTTC
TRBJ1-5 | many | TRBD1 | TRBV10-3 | CAISEIGQGYQPQHF | TGTGCCATCAGTGAAATCGGACAGGGGTATCAGCCCCAGCATTTT
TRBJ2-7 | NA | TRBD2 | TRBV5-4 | CASSLDQLGPGGGQYF | TGTGCCAGCAGCTTGGATCAGTTGGGCCCTGGGGGGGGGCAGTACTTC
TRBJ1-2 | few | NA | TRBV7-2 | CASSLVALAGKEKGYTF | TGTGCCAGCAGCTTGGTTGCACTAGCGGGGAAGGAGAAGGGCTACACCTTC
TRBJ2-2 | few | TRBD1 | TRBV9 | CASSIGQGDTGELFF | TGTGCCAGCAGCATCGGACAGGGGGACACCGGGGAGCTGTTTTTT
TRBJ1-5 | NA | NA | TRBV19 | CASNHGGRLLNQPQHF | TGTGCCAGTAACCACGGGGGGAGGTTACTCAATCAGCCCCAGCATTTT
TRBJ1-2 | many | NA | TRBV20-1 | CSASPAFSNYGYTF | TGCAGTGCTAGTCCTGCATTTTCTAACTATGGCTACACCTTC
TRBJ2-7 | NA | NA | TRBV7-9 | CASSLGWGGRSYEQYF | TGTGCCAGCAGCTTAGGTTGGGGGGGCAGATCCTACGAGCAGTACTTC
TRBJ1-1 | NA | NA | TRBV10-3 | CASSYSPGGLTEAFF | TGTGCCAGCAGTTACTCGCCCGGAGGGCTCACTGAAGCTTTCTTT
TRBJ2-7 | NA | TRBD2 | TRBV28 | CASSPGGRAEQYF | TGTGCCAGCAGCCCCGGCGGGAGGGCCGAGCAGTATTTC
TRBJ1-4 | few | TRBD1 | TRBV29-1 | CSAGQGNEKLFF | TGCAGCGCGGGACAGGGTAATGAAAAACTGTTTTTT
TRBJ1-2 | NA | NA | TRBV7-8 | CASSLDRRFSGPGYGYTF | TGTGCCAGCAGCTTAGATAGAAGATTTTCAGGGCCGGGCTATGGCTACACCTTC
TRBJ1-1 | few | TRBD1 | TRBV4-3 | CASSQDQGARYAEAFF | TGCGCCAGCAGCCAAGATCAGGGGGCGCGGTACGCTGAAGCTTTCTTT
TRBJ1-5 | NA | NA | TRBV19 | CAWSARDSNQPQHF | TGTGCCTGGAGTGCCAGGGATAGCAATCAGCCCCAGCATTTT
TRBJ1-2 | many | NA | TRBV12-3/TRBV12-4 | CASSLAGQGFYGYTF | TGTGCCAGCAGTTTAGCGGGGCAGGGCTTCTATGGCTACACCTTC
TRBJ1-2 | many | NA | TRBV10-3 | CAISDASYGYTF | TGTGCCATCAGTGACGCGAGTTATGGCTACACCTTC
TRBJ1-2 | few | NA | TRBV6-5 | CASRQPGTYGYTF | TGTGCCAGCAGACAACCGGGTACCTATGGCTACACCTTC
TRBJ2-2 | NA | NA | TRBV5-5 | CASSLATDANTGELFF | TGTGCCAGCAGCTTGGCGACAGACGCGAACACCGGGGAGCTGTTTTTT
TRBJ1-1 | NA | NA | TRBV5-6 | CASSLPGQATEAFF | TGTGCCAGCAGCCTCCCCGGGCAGGCGACTGAAGCTTTCTTT
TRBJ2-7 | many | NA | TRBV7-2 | CASSLVSYEQYF | TGTGCCAGCAGCTTAGTTTCCTACGAGCAGTACTTC
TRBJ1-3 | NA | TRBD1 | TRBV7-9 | CASSLPTNMGQGTGNTIYF | TGTGCCAGCAGCTTACCCACCAATATGGGACAGGGGACTGGAAACACCATATATTTT
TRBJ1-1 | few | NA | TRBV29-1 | CSVVSPGGSMNTEAFF | TGCAGCGTTGTAAGTCCCGGGGGCTCGATGAACACTGAAGCTTTCTTT
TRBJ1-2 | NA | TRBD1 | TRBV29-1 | CSVEVTGGGYTF | TGCAGCGTTGAAGTGACAGGGGGCGGCTACACCTTC
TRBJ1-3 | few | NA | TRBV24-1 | CATSERGSGNTIYF | TGTGCCACCAGTGAAAGGGGCTCTGGAAACACCATATATTTT